This T cell receptor beta chain was sequenced for a study of memory CD4+ T cells and cytomegalovirus serostatus. The table came from immunoSEQ multiplex PCR; TCRdb's copy has only in-frame clones and leaves some out. There are around 50,000 clones in the sample; about three quarters occur only once, and more than 0.85% lies in the top ten. In germline, CDR1 is SGHNT, CDR2 YENEEA. This CDR3 has 11 amino acids. V gave up 4 bases and J gave up 11 bases, with 11 bases separating them. The sort gate was single viable CD3+CD4+CD8-CD45RO+ cells for memory CD4+ T cells. Donors' CMV status reflects serum IgG against pp150, pp28, p38, p52. After thawing, CD4+ T cells were positively selected.

The chain joins TRBV11-3 to TRBJ1-1; no clear D. The TCR originated in an adult in good health and CMV-seronegative. Sequencing was performed on memory CD4+ T cells from blood. The CDR3, as DNA: TGTGCCAGCAGCTGGAATTCCGAGGCTTTCTTT. This sequence encodes CASSWNSEAFF. The whole variable domain, remainder taken from reference TRBV11-3 and TRBJ1-1, is EAGVVQSPRYKIIEKKQPVAFWCNPISGHNTLYWYLQNLGQGPELLIRYENEEAVDDSQLPKDRFSAERLKGVDSTLKIQPAELGDSAVYLCASSWNSEAFFGQGTRLTVV.